This TCR beta chain was identified in a study of cytomegalovirus exposure and HLA in healthy donors. For the study at large: Samples from HLA-typed donors yielded about 85 million unique TCRs in an early data release. Points from the study as a whole: A classifier reportedly called cytomegalovirus status with high sensitivity and specificity. Reports indicate that TCR beta sequences accurately predicted the HLA-A and HLA-B alleles of most subjects.

With 60 Vbeta and 13 Jbeta primers, the PCR was carried out. Assay used: immunoSEQ multiplex PCR; TCRdb lists only in-frame clones, some missing. The sample shows approximately 110,000 clones, about 81% of them seen only once. CDR3 length: 11 amino acids. V was pared by 6 bases and J by 6 bases, with 8 bases between. CDR1 and CDR2 (germline): MNHEY, SVGAGI. Concerning this clone itself: Its antigen is currently unknown.

This TCR was sampled from a woman in her 30s in good health and CMV-seronegative. The rearrangement uses TRBV6-5 and TRBJ1-2, with unresolved D. The sample was PBMCs. The CDR3 protein is CASRHEDGYTF. CDR3 DNA sequence: TGTGCCAGCAGACACGAGGATGGCTACACCTTC.